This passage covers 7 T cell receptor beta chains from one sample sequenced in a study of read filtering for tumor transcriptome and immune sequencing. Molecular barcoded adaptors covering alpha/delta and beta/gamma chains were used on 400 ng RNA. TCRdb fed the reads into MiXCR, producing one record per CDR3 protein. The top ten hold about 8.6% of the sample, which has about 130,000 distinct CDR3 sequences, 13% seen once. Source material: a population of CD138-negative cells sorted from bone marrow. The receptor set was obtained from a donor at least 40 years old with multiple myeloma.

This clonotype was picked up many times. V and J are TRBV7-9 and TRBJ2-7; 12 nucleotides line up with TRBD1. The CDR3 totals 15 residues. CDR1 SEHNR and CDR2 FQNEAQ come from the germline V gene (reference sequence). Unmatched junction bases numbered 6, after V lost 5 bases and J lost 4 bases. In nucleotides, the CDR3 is TGTGCCAGCAGCAACCGGGACAGGGGGCGGTACGAGCAGTACTTC. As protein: CASSNRDRGRYEQYF.

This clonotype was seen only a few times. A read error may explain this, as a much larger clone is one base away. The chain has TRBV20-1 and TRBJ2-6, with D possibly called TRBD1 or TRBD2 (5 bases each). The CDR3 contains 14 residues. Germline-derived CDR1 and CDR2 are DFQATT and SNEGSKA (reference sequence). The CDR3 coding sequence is TGCAGTGCTAGATCGGGATCTGGGGCCAGCGTCCTGACTTTC. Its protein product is CSARSGSGASVLTF.

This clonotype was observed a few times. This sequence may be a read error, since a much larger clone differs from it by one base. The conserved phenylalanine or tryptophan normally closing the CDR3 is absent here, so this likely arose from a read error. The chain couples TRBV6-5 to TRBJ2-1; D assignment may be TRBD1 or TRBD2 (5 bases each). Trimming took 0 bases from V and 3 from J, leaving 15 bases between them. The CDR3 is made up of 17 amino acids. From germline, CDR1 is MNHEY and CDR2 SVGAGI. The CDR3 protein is CASSYSRGPSFYNEQFL. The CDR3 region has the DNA TGTGCCAGCAGTTACTCCCGGGGACCATCATTCTACAATGAGCAGTTCCTC.

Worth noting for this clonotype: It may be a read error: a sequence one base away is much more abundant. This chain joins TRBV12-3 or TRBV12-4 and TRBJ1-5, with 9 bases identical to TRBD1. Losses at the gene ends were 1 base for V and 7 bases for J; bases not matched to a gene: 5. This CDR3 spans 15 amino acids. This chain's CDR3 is CASSLGTGAGQPQHF. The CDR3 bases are TGTGCCAGCAGTTTAGGGACAGGGGCAGGGCAGCCCCAGCATTTT.

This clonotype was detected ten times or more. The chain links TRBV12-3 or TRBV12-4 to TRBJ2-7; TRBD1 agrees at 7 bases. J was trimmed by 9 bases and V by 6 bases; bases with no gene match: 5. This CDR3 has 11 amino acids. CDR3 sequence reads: CASRPDRRQYF. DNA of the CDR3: TGTGCCAGCAGACCGGACAGGCGGCAGTACTTC.

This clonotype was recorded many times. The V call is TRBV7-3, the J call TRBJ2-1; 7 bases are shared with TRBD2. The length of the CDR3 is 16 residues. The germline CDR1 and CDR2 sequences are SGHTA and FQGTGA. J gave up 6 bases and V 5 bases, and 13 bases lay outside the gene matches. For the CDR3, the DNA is TGTGCCAGCAGCCCTCCGTCGGGGGAGGGATTCAATGAGCAGTTCTTC. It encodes CASSPPSGEGFNEQFF. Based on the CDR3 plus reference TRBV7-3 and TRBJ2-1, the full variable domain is GAGVSQTPSNKVTEKGKYVELRCDPISGHTALYWYRQSLGQGPEFLIYFQGTGAADDSGLPNDRFFAVRPEGSVSTLKIQRTERGDSAVYLCASSPPSGEGFNEQFFGPGTRLTVL.

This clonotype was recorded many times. The CDR3 sequence: CSAVSSGRGSYNEQFF. Written as DNA, the CDR3 is TGCAGTGCTGTTTCTAGCGGGAGAGGCTCCTACAATGAGCAGTTCTTC. The chain is built from TRBV20-1 and TRBJ2-1; TRBD2 matches at 10 bases. From germline, CDR1 is DFQATT and CDR2 SNEGSKA (reference sequence). There are 16 residues in the CDR3. The V and J ends lost 5 bases and 0 bases, in that order; junction bases with no gene match: 7.